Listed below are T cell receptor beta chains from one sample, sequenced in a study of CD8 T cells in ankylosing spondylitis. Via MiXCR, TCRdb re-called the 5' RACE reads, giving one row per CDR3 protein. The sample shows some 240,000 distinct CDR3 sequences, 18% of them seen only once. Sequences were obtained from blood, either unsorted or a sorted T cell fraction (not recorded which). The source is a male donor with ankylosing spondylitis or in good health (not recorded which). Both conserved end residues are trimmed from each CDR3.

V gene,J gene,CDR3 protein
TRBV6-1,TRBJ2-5,ASTPAVDWQSETQY
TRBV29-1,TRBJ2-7,SVGDSGSSYEQY
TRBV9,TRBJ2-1,ASSATQIPLSGPHNEQF
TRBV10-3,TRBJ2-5,AINPGQGEETQY
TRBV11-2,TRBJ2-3,ASSLLRASGLFTDTQY
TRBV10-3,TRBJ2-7,AAAGTGIEQY
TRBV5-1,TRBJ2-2,ASSFYAGAYTGELF
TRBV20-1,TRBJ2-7,SARDIRTSGGGEQY
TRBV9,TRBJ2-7,ASSAGLAGGPEQY
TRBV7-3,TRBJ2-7,ASSLTPNYEQY
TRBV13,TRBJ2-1,ASSEASGRGYNEQF
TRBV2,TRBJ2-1,ASSGLAGRTDEQF
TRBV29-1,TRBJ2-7,SVPSSDASYEQY
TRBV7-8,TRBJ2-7,ASSLSGTSTYEQY
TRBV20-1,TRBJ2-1,SVAEGSSYNEQF
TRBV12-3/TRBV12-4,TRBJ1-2,ASSSAPSGTGYT
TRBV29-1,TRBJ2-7,SARTGVYEQY
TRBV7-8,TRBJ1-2,ASSSRSGTELYGYT
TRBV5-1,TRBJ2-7,ASSWDTYEQY
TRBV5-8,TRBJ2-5,ASSWGLVGFETQY
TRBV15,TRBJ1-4,ATSREGATNEKLF
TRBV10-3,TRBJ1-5,AISEGAYSNQPQH
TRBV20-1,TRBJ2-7,SARDLAGALHEQY
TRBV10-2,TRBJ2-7,VSSEAGTVEQY
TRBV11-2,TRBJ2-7,ASSLELSDEQY
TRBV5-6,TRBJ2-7,ASSLLAGGEQY